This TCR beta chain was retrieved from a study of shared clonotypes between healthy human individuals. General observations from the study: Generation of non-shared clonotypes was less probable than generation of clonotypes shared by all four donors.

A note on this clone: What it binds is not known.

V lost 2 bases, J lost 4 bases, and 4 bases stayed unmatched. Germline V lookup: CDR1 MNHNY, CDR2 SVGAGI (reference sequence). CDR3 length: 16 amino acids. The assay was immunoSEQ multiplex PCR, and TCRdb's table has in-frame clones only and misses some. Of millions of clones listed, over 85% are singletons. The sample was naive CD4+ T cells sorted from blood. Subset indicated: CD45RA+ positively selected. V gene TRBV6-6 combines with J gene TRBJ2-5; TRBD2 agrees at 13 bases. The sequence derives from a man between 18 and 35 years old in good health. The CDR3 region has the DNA TGTGCCAGCAGTTACATAACTAGCGGGAGGGCAGAGACCCAGTACTTC. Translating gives CASSYITSGRAETQYF.